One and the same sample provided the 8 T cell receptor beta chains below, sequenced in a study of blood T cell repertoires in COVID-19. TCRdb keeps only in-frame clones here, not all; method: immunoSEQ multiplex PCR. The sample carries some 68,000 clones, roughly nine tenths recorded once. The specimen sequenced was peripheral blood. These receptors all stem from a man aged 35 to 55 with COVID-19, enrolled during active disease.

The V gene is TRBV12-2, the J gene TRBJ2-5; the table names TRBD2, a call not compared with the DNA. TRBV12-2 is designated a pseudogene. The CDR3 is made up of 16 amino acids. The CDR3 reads CASRLVDRGVEETQYF. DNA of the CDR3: TGTGCAAGTCGCTTAGTTGACCGGGGGGTCGAAGAGACCCAGTACTTC.

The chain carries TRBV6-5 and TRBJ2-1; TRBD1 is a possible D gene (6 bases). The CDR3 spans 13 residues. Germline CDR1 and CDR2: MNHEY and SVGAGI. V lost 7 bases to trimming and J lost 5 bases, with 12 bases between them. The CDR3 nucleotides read TGTGCCAGCAAAAGGGGGTACGACAATGAGCAGTTCTTC. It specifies CASKRGYDNEQFF.

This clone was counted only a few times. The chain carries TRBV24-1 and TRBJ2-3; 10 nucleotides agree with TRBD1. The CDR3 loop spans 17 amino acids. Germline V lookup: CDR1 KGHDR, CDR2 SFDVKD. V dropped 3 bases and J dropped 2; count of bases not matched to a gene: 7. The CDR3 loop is CATSDAGTGDLTDTQYF. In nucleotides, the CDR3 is TGTGCCACCAGTGATGCCGGGACAGGGGACCTCACAGATACGCAGTATTTT.

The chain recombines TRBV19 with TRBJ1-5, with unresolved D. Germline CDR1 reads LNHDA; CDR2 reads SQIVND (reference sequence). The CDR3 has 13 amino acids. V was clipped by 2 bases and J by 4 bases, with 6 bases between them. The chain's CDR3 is CASSIRRNQPQHF. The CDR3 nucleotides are TGTGCCAGTAGTATAAGGAGGAATCAGCCCCAGCATTTT.

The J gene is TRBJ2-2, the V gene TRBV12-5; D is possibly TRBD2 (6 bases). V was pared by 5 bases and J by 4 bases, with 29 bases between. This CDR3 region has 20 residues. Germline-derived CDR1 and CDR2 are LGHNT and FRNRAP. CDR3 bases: TGTGCTAGTGGTATGTCCGCGGGGACGGACCTAGAGAAGGGCACCGGGGAGCTGTTTTTT. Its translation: CASGMSAGTDLEKGTGELFF.

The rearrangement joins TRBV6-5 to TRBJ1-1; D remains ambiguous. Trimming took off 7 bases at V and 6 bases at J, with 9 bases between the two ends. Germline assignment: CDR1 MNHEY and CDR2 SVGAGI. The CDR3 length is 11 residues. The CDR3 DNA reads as TGTGCCAGCATACGACTTGCTGAAGCTTTCTTT. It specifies CASIRLAEAFF.

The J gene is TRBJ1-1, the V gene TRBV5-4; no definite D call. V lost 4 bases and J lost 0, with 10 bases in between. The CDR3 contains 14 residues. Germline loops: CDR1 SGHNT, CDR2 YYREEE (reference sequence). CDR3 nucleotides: TGTGCCAGCAGCCAGTACGAAATGAACACTGAAGCTTTCTTT. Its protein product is CASSQYEMNTEAFF.

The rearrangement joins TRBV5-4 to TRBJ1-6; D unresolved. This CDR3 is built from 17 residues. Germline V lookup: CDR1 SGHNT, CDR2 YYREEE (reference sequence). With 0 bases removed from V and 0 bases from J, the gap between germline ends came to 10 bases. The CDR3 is CASSLGPRSSYNSPLHF. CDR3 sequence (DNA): TGTGCCAGCAGCTTGGGACCGCGGAGCTCCTATAATTCACCCCTCCACTTT.